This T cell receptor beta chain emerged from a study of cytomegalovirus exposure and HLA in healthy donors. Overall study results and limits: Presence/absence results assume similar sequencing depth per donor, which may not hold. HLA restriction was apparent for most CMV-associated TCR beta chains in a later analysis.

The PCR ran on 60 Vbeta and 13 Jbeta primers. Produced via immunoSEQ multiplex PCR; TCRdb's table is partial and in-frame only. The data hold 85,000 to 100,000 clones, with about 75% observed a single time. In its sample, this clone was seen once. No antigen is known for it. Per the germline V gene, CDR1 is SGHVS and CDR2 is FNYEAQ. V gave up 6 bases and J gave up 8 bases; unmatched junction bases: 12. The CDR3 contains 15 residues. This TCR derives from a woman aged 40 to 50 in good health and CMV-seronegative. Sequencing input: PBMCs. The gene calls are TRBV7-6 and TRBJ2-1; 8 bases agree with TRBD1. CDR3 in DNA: TGTGCCAGCAGTAACCGGGACAGGCCCGGGTATGAGCAGTTCTTC. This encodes CASSNRDRPGYEQFF.